The 24 T cell receptor beta chains given below trace back to one sample, sequenced in a study of T cells in Graves' hyperthyroidism and ophthalmopathy. It was RNA transcripts that yielded the amplified TCR beta CDR3 regions. When the TCR CDR3 underwent first-round RT-PCR, the HTBI primer set was used. MiXCR was run by TCRdb on the multiplex PCR reads, yielding one entry per CDR3 protein. The sample has some 300,000 distinct CDR3 sequences; 13% are singletons. The sequencing input was blood. The receptors derive from a woman aged 25-40 years with Graves' hyperthyroidism that later progressed to Graves' ophthalmopathy.

This clonotype was counted at least ten times. The chain joins TRBV28 to TRBJ2-3; perhaps TRBD1 as D (6 bases). The CDR3 contains 16 residues. CDR1 is MDHEN and CDR2 is SYDVKM in the germline V gene. V was clipped by 2 bases and J by 3 bases, with 15 bases between them. The CDR3 DNA reads TGTGCCAGCAGTTTACCCCTCAGGGGCCTGACAGATACGCAGTATTTT. It specifies CASSLPLRGLTDTQYF.

The V gene is TRBV19, the J gene TRBJ1-5, with 7 bases matching TRBD1. The trim removed 7 bases at V and 10 bases at J, leaving 19 bases unmatched. Germline loops: CDR1 LNHDA, CDR2 SQIVND (reference sequence). CDR3 size: 16 residues. This CDR3 reads CASTLEESGGTNPQHF. The CDR3 nucleotides are TGTGCCAGTACCCTCGAGGAGTCAGGGGGGACCAACCCCCAGCATTTT. The complete variable domain, with remaining parts taken from reference TRBV19 and TRBJ1-5, reads DGGITQSPKYLFRKEGQNVTLSCEQNLNHDAMYWYRQDPGQGLRLIYYSQIVNDFQKGDIAEGYSVSREKKESFPLTVTSAQKNPTAFYLCASTLEESGGTNPQHFGDGTRLSIL.

This chain links TRBV20-1 with TRBJ2-1, with 11 bases lining up with TRBD2. The CDR3 is made up of 15 amino acids. With 1 base clipped from V and 3 bases from J, the junction kept 2 bases outside the gene matches. Germline CDR1 is DFQATT and CDR2 is SNEGSKA (reference sequence). In DNA, the CDR3 is TGCAGTGCTAGAGGACTAGCGGGAATCTACAATGAGCAGTTCTTC. The encoded protein is CSARGLAGIYNEQFF.

This clonotype was seen more than once but under ten times. The chain links TRBV19 to TRBJ1-5; 8 bases map to TRBD1. This CDR3 spans 15 amino acids. Germline V lookup: CDR1 LNHDA, CDR2 SQIVND (reference sequence). V trimming: 9 bases; J trimming: 2 bases; junction bases outside the gene matches: 9. The CDR3 DNA sequence: TGTGCCAGCCGAAGGGGACAGGAGGGCAATCAGCCCCAGCATTTT. Its protein is CASRRGQEGNQPQHF.

This clonotype was observed a handful of times. V is TRBV10-3 and J is TRBJ2-4, with D possibly TRBD2 on 5 matching bases. The ends were cut back, 0 bases at V and 5 bases at J, with 17 bases in the middle. CDR1 and CDR2 (germline): ENHRY, SYGVKD. CDR3 length: 17 amino acids. The CDR3 loop reads CAISESFRGGVENIQYF. The CDR3 DNA is TGTGCCATCAGTGAGTCATTTCGGGGTGGGGTCGAAAACATTCAGTACTTC.

As for this clonotype: Its ends do not fully match the called genes, so a read error is possible. The chain has TRBV14 and TRBJ2-3; no firm D call. The CDR3 totals 15 residues. Germline V gene data show CDR1 as SGHDN and CDR2 as FVKESK. The DNA for the CDR3 is TGTGCCAGCAGCCAGGGAAGGCGGAGCACAGATGCGCAGTATTTT. Residues: CASSQGRRSTDAQYF.

The V call is TRBV14, the J call TRBJ2-7; 10 bases fit TRBD2. The germline V gene encodes CDR1 SGHDN and CDR2 FVKESK. The CDR3 spans 15 residues. Trimming cost V 4 bases and J 4 bases; bases outside gene matches: 7. This chain's CDR3 is CASSRAGGMGYEQYF. The CDR3 DNA reads as TGTGCCAGCAGCCGAGCGGGAGGGATGGGGTACGAGCAGTACTTC.

Many counts were recorded for this clonotype. The V and J genes are TRBV28 and TRBJ1-2; D remains unclear. Looked up from germline, CDR1 is MDHEN and CDR2 is SYDVKM. Trimming left V 5 bases short and J 8 bases short, with 15 bases between. The CDR3 has 13 amino acids. CDR3 protein: CASSPVGFGGYTF. In nucleotides, the CDR3 is TGTGCCAGCAGTCCCGTCGGCTTTGGGGGCTACACCTTC.

The CDR3 bases are TGTGCCAGTAGTATAGGGACAGCCCTCTATGGCTACACCTTC. This sequence encodes CASSIGTALYGYTF. The chain couples TRBV19 to TRBJ1-2; possible D gene TRBD1, 6 bases. Deletions cut 1 base from V and 4 bases from J, with 10 bases between. The CDR3 contains 14 residues. CDR1 is LNHDA and CDR2 is SQIVND in the germline V gene (reference sequence).

This clonotype was counted many times. The chain is built from TRBV29-1 and TRBJ2-3, with a tentative D call TRBD2 (5 bases). V lost 4 bases to trimming and J lost 9 bases, with 14 bases between them. CDR3 length: 12 residues. Germline values: CDR1 SQVTM, CDR2 ANQGSEA. The CDR3 DNA reads as TGCAGCGTTGCCCCGGACTCTCTAACGCAGTATTTT. Translating gives CSVAPDSLTQYF.

This clonotype was recorded many times. The chain employs TRBV4-3 and TRBJ2-2; 11 bases match TRBD2. Trimming at V came to 4 bases and at J to 6 bases, leaving 4 bases not matched to a gene. CDR3 length: 15 amino acids. From germline, CDR1 is LGHNA and CDR2 YSLEER. The CDR3 DNA is TGCGCCAGCAGCCTTCGGACTAGCGGGTCCGGGGAGCTGTTTTTT. Its protein product is CASSLRTSGSGELFF.

The V and J genes are TRBV27 and TRBJ2-1; 8 nucleotides match TRBD1. CDR1 and CDR2 (germline): MNHEY, SMNVEV (reference sequence). The CDR3 is 15 amino acids. The V and J ends lost 2 bases and 8 bases, in that order; junction bases with no gene match: 8. The CDR3 protein is CASSLGQGRIYEQFF. As DNA, the CDR3 is TGTGCCAGCAGTTTAGGACAGGGCCGTATCTATGAGCAGTTCTTC.

The table lists this clonotype with many counts. The chain is built from TRBV3-1 and TRBJ1-2; possible D gene TRBD1, 5 bases. CDR3 length: 15 residues. Trimming left V 0 bases short and J 6 bases short, with 14 bases between. CDR1 is LGHDT and CDR2 is YNNKEL in the germline V gene (reference sequence). The CDR3 nucleotides are TGTGCCAGCAGCCAAGAGGTAATAGGGGTCCATGGCTACACCTTC. Its translation is CASSQEVIGVHGYTF.

This clonotype has a handful of counts. The chain employs TRBV19 and TRBJ2-7; the match to TRBD2 covers 10 bases. Trimming removed 8 bases from V and 1 base from J; junction bases left unmatched: 2. The CDR3 is made up of 13 amino acids. Germline V lookup: CDR1 LNHDA, CDR2 SQIVND (reference sequence). The CDR3 region has the DNA TGTGCCAGTGGACTAGCGGATTCCTACGAGCAGTACTTC. This sequence encodes CASGLADSYEQYF. The full variable domain, its missing parts supplied by reference TRBV19 and TRBJ2-7, is DGGITQSPKYLFRKEGQNVTLSCEQNLNHDAMYWYRQDPGQGLRLIYYSQIVNDFQKGDIAEGYSVSREKKESFPLTVTSAQKNPTAFYLCASGLADSYEQYFGPGTRLTVT.

This clonotype was seen many times. The chain has TRBV7-6 and TRBJ2-5; D is uncertain. With 6 bases removed from V and 2 bases from J, the gap between germline ends came to 7 bases. CDR3 length: 12 amino acids. Per germline, CDR1 SGHVS and CDR2 FNYEAQ. The CDR3 bases are TGTGCCAGCAGAAGGCCACAAGAGACCCAGTACTTC. It translates to CASRRPQETQYF.

In this sample, this clonotype turned up many times. The chain recombines TRBV2 with TRBJ1-4; tentatively, D is TRBD1 (5 bases). Between the trimmed V and J ends, which lost 4 bases and 8 bases, there was a span of 14 bases. The germline V gene encodes CDR1 SNHLY and CDR2 FYNNEI. This CDR3 region has 14 residues. The CDR3 protein is CASSGRGGTEKLFF. The CDR3 DNA reads as TGTGCCAGCAGTGGGCGTGGGGGGACGGAAAAACTGTTTTTT.

J is TRBJ2-7 and V is TRBV4-1, with 9 bases aligning to TRBD1. Germline V gene lookup returns CDR1 MGHRA and CDR2 YSYEKL. V lost 3 bases, J lost 6 bases, and 6 bases stayed unmatched. The CDR3 length is 14 residues. The DNA of the CDR3 is TGCGCCAGCAGCCAGTGGGACAGGGCTCCCGAGCAGTACTTC. Its translation is CASSQWDRAPEQYF.

The chain recombines TRBV4-3 with TRBJ1-6; unclear D gene. Germline lookup yields CDR1 LGHNA and CDR2 YSLEER. CDR3 length equals 13 residues. Trimming stripped 6 bases from V and 10 bases from J, with 13 bases between. For the CDR3, the DNA is TGCGCCAGCAGTTCTGGAGCCGGATCACCCCTCCACTTT. Translating it yields CASSSGAGSPLHF.

This clonotype was detected once. This chain connects TRBV12-3 or TRBV12-4 to TRBJ1-6; the D gene is possibly TRBD1 (6 bases). The length of the CDR3 is 17 residues. Trimming shortened V by 7 bases and J by 0 bases, and 16 bases separated the two germline ends. For the CDR3, the DNA is TGTGCCAGCACCAGCCTAGAGGACAGCTCCTATAATTCACCCCTCCACTTT. Protein sequence: CASTSLEDSSYNSPLHF.

The sample holds a few counts of this clonotype. The CDR3 is CASSPDRREPNEQFF. The CDR3 DNA reads as TGTGCCAGCAGCCCTGACCGGCGGGAGCCCAATGAGCAGTTCTTC. The rearrangement joins TRBV5-4 to TRBJ2-1, with 7 bases matching TRBD2. The CDR3 spans 15 residues. Per the germline V gene, CDR1 is SGHNT and CDR2 is YYREEE (reference sequence). The J segment lost 6 bases and the V segment lost 4 bases, leaving 10 bases of the junction unmatched.

The V call is TRBV28, the J call TRBJ1-4, with D perhaps TRBD1 (6 bases). The germline V gene has CDR1 MDHEN and CDR2 SYDVKM. This CDR3 region has 15 residues. Trimming stripped 3 bases from V and 2 bases from J, with 10 bases between. The DNA of the CDR3 is TGTGCCAGCAGTTTCGGAGACAGGACTAATGAAAAACTGTTTTTT. Its protein product is CASSFGDRTNEKLFF.

Only a few counts were recorded for this clonotype. The CDR3 sequence: CASSVTVSSYNEQFF. The CDR3 bases are TGTGCCAGCAGCGTAACGGTTAGCTCCTACAATGAGCAGTTCTTC. The V and J genes are TRBV9 and TRBJ2-1; D is undetermined. V was cut by 1 base and J by 0 bases, with 8 bases left in between. Germline V CDR1 and CDR2: SGDLS, YYNGEE. CDR3 length: 15 residues.

This chain connects TRBV20-1 to TRBJ2-3; 9 positions agree with TRBD2. Germline lookup yields CDR1 DFQATT and CDR2 SNEGSKA (reference sequence). Losses at the gene ends were 3 bases for V and 3 bases for J; bases not matched to a gene: 10. CDR3 length equals 16 residues. This CDR3 is CSASLLAGGPTDTQYF. The CDR3 nucleotides are TGCAGTGCTAGTCTCTTGGCGGGAGGGCCAACAGATACGCAGTATTTT.

This clonotype was seen more than once but under ten times. This chain connects TRBV28 to TRBJ2-7, with 8 bases that match TRBD1. Germline V gene sequence: CDR1 MDHEN, CDR2 SYDVKM. The CDR3 is 15 amino acids. V was pared by 8 bases and J by 2 bases, with 11 bases of the junction left unmatched. The CDR3 reads CASGKGQGYTYEQYF. The DNA of the CDR3 is TGTGCCAGCGGTAAAGGACAGGGATACACCTACGAGCAGTACTTC.